These T cell receptor beta chains were read from a single sample in a study of blood T cell repertoires in COVID-19. The data were produced by immunoSEQ multiplex PCR, yet TCRdb's version contains in-frame clones alone and is incomplete. The data hold roughly 60,000 clones, with roughly 83% observed a single time. The specimen was peripheral blood. Source of these receptors: a man aged 50-59 years with COVID-19, enrolled during active disease. CDR3s include the opening cysteine and the closing phenylalanine or tryptophan. A D gene is named only where the DNA matches it firmly. Clone size, where shown, is once, few, many, or a class for clones that have expanded.

cdr3_aa cdr3_nt j_call d_call v_call clone_size
CASSSQGGYGYTF TGTGCCAGCAGTTCACAGGGTGGGTATGGCTACACCTTC TRBJ1-2 . TRBV27 .
CASSLFSLAAIREQYF TGTGCCAGCAGCTTATTTAGTTTAGCGGCAATACGTGAGCAGTACTTC TRBJ2-7 . TRBV11-2 .
CASSYGTGYEQYF TGTGCCAGCAGTTACGGGACAGGTTACGAGCAGTACTTC TRBJ2-7 TRBD1 TRBV6-5 .
CASSQGGQINEKLFF TGTGCCAGCAGCCAGGGGGGACAGATTAATGAAAAACTGTTTTTT TRBJ1-4 TRBD1 TRBV3-1/TRBV3-2 .
CASSLRQLAKNIQYF TGTGCCAGCAGCTTGCGACAACTAGCCAAAAACATTCAGTACTTC TRBJ2-4 . TRBV5-6 .
CASRAEGDYNSPLHF TGTGCCAGCAGAGCTGAGGGAGACTATAATTCACCCCTCCACTTT TRBJ1-6 . TRBV2 once
CASSLEGATNEKLFF TGTGCCAGCAGCTTGGAGGGGGCAACTAATGAAAAACTGTTTTTT TRBJ1-4 . TRBV5-5 .
CASSLGLSSYEQYF TGCGCCAGCAGCTTGGGACTGAGCTCCTACGAGCAGTACTTC TRBJ2-7 . TRBV5-1 few
CASSLGGARDTQYF TGTGCCAGCAGTTTGGGGGGAGCGAGAGATACGCAGTATTTT TRBJ2-3 . TRBV27 .
CASSPFGRLMNTEAFF TGTGCCAGCAGTCCATTTGGCAGATTAATGAACACTGAAGCTTTCTTT TRBJ1-1 . TRBV6-2/TRBV6-3 .
CASRAVVGTSEQYF TGTGCCAGCAGGGCCGTGGTGGGCACATCCGAGCAGTACTTC TRBJ2-7 . TRBV6-5 .
CASSYNTDRGNADTQYF TGTGCCAGCAGTTACAATACCGACAGGGGGAACGCAGATACGCAGTATTTT TRBJ2-3 TRBD1 TRBV6-2/TRBV6-3 few
CASSQGYLPTSGRPNTQYF TGCGCCAGCAGCCAGGGCTACCTGCCGACTAGCGGGAGGCCGAATACGCAGTATTTT TRBJ2-3 TRBD2 TRBV4-1 .
CASSLSERGGYTF TGCGCCAGCAGCTTGTCAGAAAGGGGTGGCTACACCTTC TRBJ1-2 . TRBV5-1 .
CAIKGSGRADTQYF TGTGCCATCAAGGGTAGCGGGAGGGCAGATACGCAGTATTTT TRBJ2-3 TRBD2 TRBV10-3 .
CASSLGGVEGAFYGYTF TGTGCCAGCAGCCTAGGAGGAGTTGAGGGGGCGTTCTATGGCTACACCTTC TRBJ1-2 TRBD1 TRBV5-4 .
CASTPRVDMNTEAFF TGTGCCAGCACCCCCAGGGTAGACATGAACACTGAAGCTTTCTTT TRBJ1-1 . TRBV9 .
CASLGQTSNQPQHF TGTGCCAGCTTGGGACAGACTAGCAATCAGCCCCAGCATTTT TRBJ1-5 TRBD1 TRBV6-8 once
CASSVGHVNTEAFF TGTGCCAGCAGCGTAGGGCATGTGAACACTGAAGCTTTCTTT TRBJ1-1 . TRBV9 few
CASSQEPQGARTEAFF TGCGCCAGCAGCCAAGAGCCCCAGGGGGCGAGAACTGAAGCTTTCTTT TRBJ1-1 TRBD1 TRBV4-3 .
CASSVGQGGPLNTEAFF TGTGCCAGCAGTGTGGGACAAGGTGGACCCCTGAACACTGAAGCTTTCTTT TRBJ1-1 . TRBV6-1 .
CASSIWAGSADTQYF TGTGCCAGTAGTATTTGGGCAGGGTCTGCAGATACGCAGTATTTT TRBJ2-3 . TRBV19 .
CASNLIQGGAGELFF TGTGCCAGCAACCTTATACAGGGTGGGGCCGGGGAGCTGTTTTTT TRBJ2-2 . TRBV6-6 .
CASSYNLGGNNYGYTF TGTGCCAGCAGTTACAACCTAGGAGGGAATAACTATGGCTACACCTTC TRBJ1-2 . TRBV6-2/TRBV6-3 .